The 6 T cell receptor beta chains listed next were all sequenced from one sample in a study of regulatory T cells in long-lasting Graves disease. As for time point: newly diagnosed GD, antithyroid drugs for less than 3 months. Making the TCR library involved RNA that had been extracted from PBMCs. Construction of the TCR beta libraries employed iRepertoire HTBI primers in conjunction with Arm-PCR of CDR3 regions. TCRdb redid the calling of the multiplex PCR reads with MiXCR, one entry per CDR3 protein. The repertoire holds around 360,000 distinct CDR3 sequences, with around 15% as singletons. These data were likewise used in another study, on T cells in Graves' hyperthyroidism and ophthalmopathy.

Sequenced here: peripheral blood mononuclear cells (PBMCs), sampled at new diagnosis, from a patient treated with antithyroid drugs. The receptors come from a woman younger than 30 with Graves disease.

To note about this clonotype: This may arise from a read error, as a much more abundant clone is one base away. This chain links TRBV28 with TRBJ2-7; D is possibly TRBD2 (5 bases). Trimming shortened V by 9 bases and J by 4 bases, and 10 bases separated the two germline ends. This CDR3 spans 11 amino acids. The germline V gene has CDR1 MDHEN and CDR2 SYDVKM. The CDR3 DNA reads as TGTGCCAGTCAGAGGGTATACGAGCAGTACTTC. It codes for CASQRVYEQYF.

This clonotype appeared many times. The rearrangement uses TRBV12-3 or TRBV12-4 and TRBJ1-2, with D tentatively TRBD1 (5 bases). CDR3 length equals 14 residues. Trimming stripped 5 bases from V and 6 bases from J, with 16 bases between. The CDR3 region is CASSRGLNRNGYTF. The DNA of the CDR3 is TGTGCCAGCAGTCGCGGACTGAACAGGAATGGCTACACCTTC.

This clonotype was recorded a few times. The chain recombines TRBV10-3 with TRBJ2-7; D is possibly TRBD1 (6 bases). CDR3 length: 11 amino acids. Trimming took off 10 bases at V and 5 bases at J, with 12 bases between the two ends. Germline lookup yields CDR1 ENHRY and CDR2 SYGVKD. CDR3: CATLQGNEQYF. CDR3 sequence (DNA): TGTGCCACGCTCCAGGGGAACGAGCAGTACTTC.

This clonotype was picked up many times. The J gene is TRBJ2-7, the V gene TRBV2; a possible D gene is TRBD2 (6 bases). The CDR3 is 11 amino acids. Between the trimmed V and J ends, which lost 4 bases and 9 bases, there was a span of 10 bases. Germline V gene sequence: CDR1 SNHLY, CDR2 FYNNEI. CDR3 sequence reads: CASSGGDGQYF. The CDR3 DNA is TGTGCCAGCAGTGGGGGGGACGGGCAGTACTTC.

This clonotype has ten or more counts. The rearrangement uses TRBV11-2 and TRBJ2-1; D is unresolved. The CDR3 totals 14 residues. Germline V CDR1 and CDR2: SGHAT, FQNNGV. V gave up 4 bases and J gave up 6 bases, with 13 bases separating them. The CDR3 nucleotides are TGTGCCAGCAGCTCCGTACCAGCAAGCAATGAGCAGTTCTTC. Amino acids: CASSSVPASNEQFF.

The sample holds many counts of this clonotype. The V gene is TRBV11-2, the J gene TRBJ2-3; D possibly corresponds to TRBD1 (6 bases). The germline V gene encodes CDR1 SGHAT and CDR2 FQNNGV. Trimming stripped 5 bases from V and 6 bases from J, with 9 bases between. The CDR3 totals 12 residues. Here the CDR3 DNA reads TGTGCCAGCAGCCTAACAGGGGATACGCAGTATTTT. Translated, it gives CASSLTGDTQYF.